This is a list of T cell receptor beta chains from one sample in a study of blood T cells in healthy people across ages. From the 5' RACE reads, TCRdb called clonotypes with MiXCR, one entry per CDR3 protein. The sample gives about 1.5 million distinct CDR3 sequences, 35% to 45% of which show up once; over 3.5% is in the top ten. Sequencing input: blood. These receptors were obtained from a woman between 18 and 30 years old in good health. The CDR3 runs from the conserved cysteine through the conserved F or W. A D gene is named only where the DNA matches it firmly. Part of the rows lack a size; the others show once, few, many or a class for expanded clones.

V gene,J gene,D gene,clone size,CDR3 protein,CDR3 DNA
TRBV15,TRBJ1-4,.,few,CATSREAYHEKLFF,TGTGCCACCAGCAGAGAGGCTTACCATGAAAAACTGTTTTTT
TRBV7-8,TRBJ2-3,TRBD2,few,CASSSAGGTRTDTQYF,TGTGCCAGCAGCTCCGCGGGGGGGACCCGGACAGATACGCAGTATTTT
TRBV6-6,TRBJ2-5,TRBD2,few,CATGRSGGSETQYF,TGTGCCACCGGACGTAGCGGGGGGTCGGAGACCCAGTACTTC
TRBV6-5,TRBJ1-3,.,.,CASSYSSGAGNTIYF,TGTGCCAGCAGTTACTCCTCGGGAGCTGGAAACACCATATATTTT
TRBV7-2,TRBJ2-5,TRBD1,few,CASNSDRAETQYF,TGTGCCAGCAACTCAGACAGGGCCGAGACCCAGTACTTC
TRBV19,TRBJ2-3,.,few,CASSIVSGSTDTQYF,TGTGCCAGTAGTATTGTTTCAGGCAGCACAGATACGCAGTATTTT
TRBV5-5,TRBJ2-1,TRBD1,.,CASSSRDRDMRRDEQFF,TGTGCCAGCAGCTCCCGGGACAGGGATATGAGGCGCGATGAGCAGTTCTTC
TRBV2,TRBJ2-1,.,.,CASSDRSLRQFF,TGTGCCAGCAGTGATCGCTCCCTTAGGCAGTTCTTC
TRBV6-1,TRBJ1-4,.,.,CASSNQGSDEKLFF,TGTGCCAGCAGTAACCAGGGGTCCGATGAAAAACTGTTTTTT
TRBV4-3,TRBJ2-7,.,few,CASSQEVSGLSSYEQYF,TGCGCCAGCAGCCAAGAGGTATCGGGTCTCAGCTCCTACGAGCAGTACTTC
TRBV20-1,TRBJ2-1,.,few,CSARDEGPLGEQFF,TGCAGTGCTAGAGATGAGGGACCCCTTGGTGAGCAGTTCTTC
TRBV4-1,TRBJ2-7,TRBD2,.,CASSQYASGGNYEQYF,TGCGCCAGCAGCCAATACGCTAGCGGGGGAAACTACGAGCAGTACTTC
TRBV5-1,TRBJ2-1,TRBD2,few,CASSLGPRLAGVHNEQFF,TGCGCCAGCAGCTTGGGCCCCCGACTAGCGGGAGTGCACAATGAGCAGTTCTTC
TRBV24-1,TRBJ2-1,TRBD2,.,CATSDFAGGQYNEQFF,TGTGCCACCAGTGATTTCGCGGGAGGGCAGTACAATGAGCAGTTCTTC
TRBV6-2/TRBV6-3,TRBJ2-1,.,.,CASTLSTGYNEQFF,TGTGCCAGCACCCTAAGTACGGGTTACAATGAGCAGTTCTTC
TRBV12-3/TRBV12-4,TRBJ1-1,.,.,CASSLLGGRGSVAFF,TGTGCCAGCAGTCTCCTAGGTGGGAGGGGGTCCGTGGCTTTCTTT
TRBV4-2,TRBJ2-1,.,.,CASNQGLYNEQFF,TGTGCCAGCAACCAAGGACTGTACAATGAGCAGTTCTTC
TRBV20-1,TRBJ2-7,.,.,CSARTGRYSYEQYF,TGCAGTGCTAGAACGGGGCGGTACTCCTACGAGCAGTACTTC
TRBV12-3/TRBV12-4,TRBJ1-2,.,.,CASSPGWDTDGYTF,TGTGCCAGCAGTCCAGGTTGGGACACGGATGGCTACACCTTC
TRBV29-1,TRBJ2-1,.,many,CSVEDETTYNEQFF,TGCAGCGTTGAAGATGAGACTACCTACAATGAGCAGTTCTTC
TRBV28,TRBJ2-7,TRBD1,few,CATETPGTGILWEQYF,TGTGCCACCGAAACACCCGGGACAGGCATTTTGTGGGAGCAGTACTTC
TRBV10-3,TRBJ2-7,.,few,CAISDPTDSYEQYF,TGTGCCATCAGTGATCCGACAGACTCCTACGAGCAGTACTTC
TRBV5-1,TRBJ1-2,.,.,CASSLHPGAYGYTF,TGCGCCAGCAGCTTGCACCCGGGGGCATATGGCTACACCTTC
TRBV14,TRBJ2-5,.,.,CASSQEQGLGSYYNEQYF,TGTGCCAGCAGCCAAGAGCAGGGGTTAGGGTCGTACTACAATGAGCAGTACTTC
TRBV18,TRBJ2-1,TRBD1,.,CATDRDAYNKQFF,TGTGCCACCGACAGGGACGCCTACAATAAGCAGTTCTTC
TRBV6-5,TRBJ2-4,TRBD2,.,CASRSGTSGISQYF,TGTGCCAGCAGGTCCGGGACTAGCGGGATTTCTCAGTACTTC
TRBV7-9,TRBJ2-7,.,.,CASSYFESEQYF,TGTGCCAGCAGCTACTTCGAGTCCGAGCAGTACTTC
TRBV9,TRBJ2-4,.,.,CASSSRLDKNIQYF,TGTGCCAGCAGCTCCCGGCTGGACAAAAACATTCAGTACTTC
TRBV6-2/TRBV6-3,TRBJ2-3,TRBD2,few,CATGRADTSTDTLYF,TGTGCCACCGGGAGGGCGGATACTAGCACAGATACGCTGTATTTT
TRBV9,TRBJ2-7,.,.,CASSASGEQYF,TGTGCCAGCAGCGCCTCGGGCGAGCAGTACTTC
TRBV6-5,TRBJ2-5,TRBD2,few,CASSYSPSGGMYF,TGTGCCAGCAGTTACTCACCCAGCGGGGGAATGTACTTC
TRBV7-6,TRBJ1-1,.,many,CASSLGGIEAFF,TGTGCCAGCAGCTTAGGTGGGATTGAAGCTTTCTTT
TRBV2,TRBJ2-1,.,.,CASRPPAEYNEQFF,TGTGCCAGCAGGCCCCCTGCTGAATACAATGAGCAGTTCTTC
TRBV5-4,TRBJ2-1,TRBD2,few,CASSLVGTSIDNEQFF,TGTGCCAGCAGCTTGGTGGGGACTAGCATAGACAATGAGCAGTTCTTC
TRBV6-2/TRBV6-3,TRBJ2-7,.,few,CASSAGWAPGTQYF,TGTGCCAGCAGTGCAGGATGGGCCCCCGGAACCCAGTACTTC
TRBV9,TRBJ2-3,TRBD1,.,CASSPHRGSASTDTQYF,TGTGCCAGCAGCCCTCACAGGGGGTCCGCGAGCACAGATACGCAGTATTTT
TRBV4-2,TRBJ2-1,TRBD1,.,CASSQPDRGPRSYNEQFF,TGTGCCAGCAGCCAACCGGACAGGGGGCCTCGCTCCTACAATGAGCAGTTCTTC
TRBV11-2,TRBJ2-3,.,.,CASSLFVGIRTDTQYF,TGTGCCAGCAGCTTATTTGTAGGGATCCGCACAGATACGCAGTATTTT
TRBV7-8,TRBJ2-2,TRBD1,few,CASSSIRGLTGELFF,TGTGCCAGCAGCTCTATCAGGGGGCTAACCGGGGAGCTGTTTTTT
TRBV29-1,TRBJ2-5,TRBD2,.,CSVAGRAMETQYF,TGCAGCGTTGCCGGGAGGGCGATGGAGACCCAGTACTTC
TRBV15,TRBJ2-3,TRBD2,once,CATSLAGGTDTQYF,TGTGCCACCAGTCTAGCGGGGGGCACAGATACGCAGTATTTT
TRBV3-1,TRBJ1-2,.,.,CASSQTEGYGYTF,TGTGCCAGCAGCCAAACGGAGGGATATGGCTACACCTTC
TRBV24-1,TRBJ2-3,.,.,CATSDTGTKGADTQYF,TGTGCCACCAGTGATACTGGGACGAAGGGGGCAGATACGCAGTATTTT
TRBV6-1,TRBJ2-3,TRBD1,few,CASRGTGSDTQYF,TGTGCCAGCAGGGGGACAGGGTCAGATACGCAGTATTTT
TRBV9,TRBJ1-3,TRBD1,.,CASSDGQVIGTIYF,TGTGCCAGCAGCGATGGACAGGTGATAGGCACCATATATTTT
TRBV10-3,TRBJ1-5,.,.,CAISQGGTYQPQHF,TGTGCCATCTCACAGGGAGGGACTTATCAGCCCCAGCATTTT
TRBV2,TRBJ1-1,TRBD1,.,CASSTDRGLGNTEAFF,TGTGCCAGCTCAACCGACAGGGGGCTGGGGAACACTGAAGCTTTCTTT
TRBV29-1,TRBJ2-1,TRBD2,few,CSVEDGRGNNEQFF,TGCAGCGTTGAAGACGGGAGGGGTAACAATGAGCAGTTCTTC
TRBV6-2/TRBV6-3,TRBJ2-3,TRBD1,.,CASSYGQGTITDTQYF,TGTGCCAGCAGTTACGGACAGGGGACAATCACAGATACGCAGTATTTT
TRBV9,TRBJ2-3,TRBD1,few,CASSVVDRGSTDTQYF,TGTGCCAGCAGCGTAGTGGACAGGGGAAGCACAGATACGCAGTATTTT
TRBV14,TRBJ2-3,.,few,CASSHYTFHTQYF,TGTGCCAGCAGCCACTACACCTTTCATACGCAGTATTTT
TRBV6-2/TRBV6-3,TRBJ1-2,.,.,CASSYSRTVYGYTF,TGTGCCAGCAGTTACTCCCGGACAGTCTATGGCTACACCTTC